These 14 T cell receptor beta chains originate from one sample sequenced in a study of cytomegalovirus exposure and HLA in healthy donors (dated by TCRdb to about 2017). The method was the immunoSEQ multiplex PCR assay. For the multiplex PCR, a mixture combining 60 forward primers for TCR Vbeta segments and 13 reverse primers for TCR Jbeta segments was used. Entries here come from immuneACCESS through TCRdb and include only in-frame sequences with V and J called. Some clones fail to appear in such tables; in the studies checked, an unresolved V gene covers under half of the shortfall, and the cause of the remainder is unknown. For this sample there are about 130,000 clones; about 66% appear just once. Approximately 1.6% of the sample is held by the ten biggest clonotypes. Specimen: PBMCs. These receptors were taken from a human donor in good health.

This clone appeared a single time. The V and J genes are TRBV27 and TRBJ2-5; D is ambiguous. With the DNA end fitting TRBJ2-7 better, the J assignment may be wrong. Germline CDR1 MNHEY, CDR2 SMNVEV (reference sequence). The CDR3 runs to 15 residues. CDR3 DNA: TGTGCCAGCAGTTTATCGTTAGTCCGCTCCTACGAGCAGTACTTC. This gives the protein CASSLSLVRSYEQYF.

This clone has only one observation. This rearrangement joins TRBV28 to TRBJ2-2; 7 nucleotides line up with TRBD1. Germline lookup yields CDR1 MDHEN and CDR2 SYDVKM. Trimming at V came to 6 bases and at J to 2 bases, leaving 12 bases not matched to a gene. The CDR3 spans 17 residues. DNA of the CDR3: TGTGCCAGCAGCCTTTCGACAGGGCACACTAACACCGGGGAGCTGTTTTTT. It specifies CASSLSTGHTNTGELFF.

This clone has a single count. CDR3 sequence reads: CASSPPTSGHNEQFF. DNA of the CDR3: TGTGCCAGCAGCCCCCCGACTAGCGGCCACAATGAGCAGTTCTTC. This rearrangement joins TRBV28 to TRBJ2-1, with TRBD2 matching 9 bases. Germline V CDR1 and CDR2: MDHEN, SYDVKM. The CDR3 loop spans 15 amino acids. The J segment lost 5 bases and the V segment lost 6 bases, leaving 8 bases of the junction unmatched.

This clone was counted only a few times. The J gene is TRBJ1-4, the V gene TRBV5-6; unclear D gene. Germline CDR1 and CDR2: SGHDT and YYEEEE. V lost 10 bases, J lost 0 bases, and 16 bases lay in between. The CDR3 is made up of 15 amino acids. In nucleotides, the CDR3 is TGTGCCTCGCGGAGGGAGGGCGCAACTAATGAAAAACTGTTTTTT. Its translation is CASRREGATNEKLFF.

The CDR3 reads CASSPGAYEQYF. CDR3 bases: TGTGCCAGCAGTCCGGGAGCCTACGAGCAGTACTTC. The rearrangement links TRBV6-5 to TRBJ2-7, with D possibly TRBD2 on 6 matching bases. From germline, CDR1 is MNHEY and CDR2 SVGAGI. The CDR3 extends over 12 amino acids. The V and J ends lost 5 bases and 2 bases respectively, with 7 bases between them.

The V and J genes are TRBV6-9 and TRBJ2-3; perhaps TRBD1 as D (5 bases). In germline, CDR1 is MNHGY, CDR2 SVAAGI. Trimming stripped 3 bases from V and 7 bases from J, with 14 bases between. The CDR3 contains 14 residues. The CDR3 DNA reads as TGTGCCAGCAGTTACCAGGGAATTAATCATACGCAGTATTTT. The encoded protein is CASSYQGINHTQYF.

The chain couples TRBV6-6 to TRBJ2-4; 8 bases fit TRBD1. This CDR3 comprises 13 residues. Germline V gene lookup returns CDR1 MNHNY and CDR2 SVGAGI (reference sequence). V trimming: 6 bases; J trimming: 7 bases; junction bases outside the gene matches: 5. The CDR3 here is CASRSDRANIQYF. CDR3 in DNA: TGTGCCAGCAGATCGGACAGGGCGAACATTCAGTACTTC.

The chain joins TRBV5-1 to TRBJ2-7; D is possibly TRBD1 (5 bases). Trimming pared 4 bases from V and 1 base from J, leaving 9 bases between. CDR1 SGHRS and CDR2 YFSETQ come from the germline V gene. This CDR3 is 13 amino acids long. CDR3 loop: CASSGRASYEQYF. The CDR3 DNA follows: TGCGCCAGCAGCGGCAGGGCTTCCTACGAGCAGTACTTC.

In this sample, this clone turned up a few times. V and J are TRBV27 and TRBJ2-7; D is unclear. This CDR3 region has 13 residues. Germline CDR1 reads MNHEY; CDR2 reads SMNVEV (reference sequence). V was trimmed by 2 bases and J by 0 bases, leaving 5 bases between them. The CDR3 reads CASSLGASYEQYF. DNA for the CDR3: TGTGCCAGCAGTTTAGGAGCCTCCTACGAGCAGTACTTC.

This chain connects TRBV7-3 to TRBJ2-3, with a possible D match to TRBD2 (7 bases). Trimming shortened V by 4 bases and J by 6 bases, and 11 bases separated the two germline ends. This CDR3 region has 13 residues. In germline, CDR1 is SGHTA, CDR2 FQGTGA. The CDR3 sequence is CASSYGGADTQYF. CDR3 sequence (DNA): TGTGCCAGCAGCTATGGGGGGGCGGATACGCAGTATTTT.

The chain is built from TRBV30 and TRBJ1-5; D unresolved. Per germline, CDR1 GTSNPN and CDR2 SVGIG (reference sequence). Trimming stripped 1 base from V and 5 bases from J, with 9 bases between. This CDR3 region has 13 residues. The CDR3 is CAWSGSGDQPQHF. CDR3 DNA: TGTGCCTGGAGTGGGTCCGGAGATCAGCCCCAGCATTTT.

In DNA form, the CDR3 reads TGTGCCAGCAGCTTAGGGGACAGGGGTTTTTACAATGAGCAGTTCTTC. It translates to CASSLGDRGFYNEQFF. The chain employs TRBV7-9 and TRBJ2-1, with TRBD1 identical over 10 bases. The J segment lost 4 bases and the V segment lost 1 base, leaving 4 bases of the junction unmatched. CDR1 SEHNR and CDR2 FQNEAQ come from the germline V gene (reference sequence). The CDR3 contains 16 residues.

This clone was detected once. V gene TRBV5-1 combines with J gene TRBJ2-1; the match to TRBD2 covers 16 bases. The J segment lost 8 bases and the V segment lost 6 bases, leaving 11 bases of the junction unmatched. The CDR3 sequence is 17 residues long. The germline V gene encodes CDR1 SGHRS and CDR2 YFSETQ. In DNA form, the CDR3 reads TGCGCCAGCACTGGGGGGACTAGCGGGAGGGCCAGCTATGAGCAGTTCTTC. Amino acids: CASTGGTSGRASYEQFF.

The rearrangement joins TRBV12-5 to TRBJ2-7; D is possibly TRBD2 (5 bases). Trimming pared 4 bases from V and 3 bases from J, leaving 22 bases between. The germline CDR1 and CDR2 sequences are LGHNT and FRNRAP. The CDR3 loop spans 17 amino acids. The chain's CDR3 is CASGSPTMAGDYYEQYF. The CDR3 nucleotides read TGTGCTAGTGGTTCGCCCACAATGGCAGGCGACTACTACGAGCAGTACTTC.